The clone carrying this TCR beta chain was detected only once. Its target is unknown. CDR1 is SGHTA, CDR2 FQGNSA, per germline. The CDR3 extends over 12 amino acids. The ends were cut back, 2 bases at V and 10 bases at J, with 6 bases in the middle. This sample is drawn from a study of regulatory T cells in long-lasting Graves disease. Arm-PCR of CDR3 regions and iRepertoire HTBI primers were the basis on which TCR beta libraries were built. Each CDR3 protein is one row after TCRdb ran MiXCR on the multiplex PCR reads. The table shows hundreds of thousands of distinct CDR3 sequences, with under 20% occurring only once. This sample's time point: newly diagnosed GD, antithyroid drugs for less than 3 months. Extracted RNA from PBMCs served as the source of the TCR library. Study conclusions and caveats: The study found lower TCR diversity in persistent Graves' patients than in newly diagnosed ones. Persistent disease preferred TRBV28, TRBJ1-2 and TRBJ2-5.

This same sample was also part of a study on T cells in Graves' hyperthyroidism and ophthalmopathy. According to that study: Blood held most thyroid clonotypes expanded above 0.001 frequency. Ophthalmopathy got predicted by the model a median approximately six months before its onset.

The clonotype comes from a woman aged 30 to 39 with Graves disease. The input for sequencing was peripheral blood mononuclear cells (PBMCs), taken at new diagnosis, from a patient treated with antithyroid drugs. The chain has TRBV7-2 and TRBJ1-6; D is unclear. The CDR3 is CASSLFMSPLHF. CDR3 nucleotides: TGTGCCAGCAGCTTATTTATGTCACCCCTCCACTTT. Full variable domain (missing parts from reference TRBV7-2 and TRBJ1-6): GAGVSQSPSNKVTEKGKDVELRCDPISGHTALYWYRQSLGQGLEFLIYFQGNSAPDKSGLPSDRFSAERTGGSVSTLTIQRTQQEDSAVYLCASSLFMSPLHFGNGTRLTVT.